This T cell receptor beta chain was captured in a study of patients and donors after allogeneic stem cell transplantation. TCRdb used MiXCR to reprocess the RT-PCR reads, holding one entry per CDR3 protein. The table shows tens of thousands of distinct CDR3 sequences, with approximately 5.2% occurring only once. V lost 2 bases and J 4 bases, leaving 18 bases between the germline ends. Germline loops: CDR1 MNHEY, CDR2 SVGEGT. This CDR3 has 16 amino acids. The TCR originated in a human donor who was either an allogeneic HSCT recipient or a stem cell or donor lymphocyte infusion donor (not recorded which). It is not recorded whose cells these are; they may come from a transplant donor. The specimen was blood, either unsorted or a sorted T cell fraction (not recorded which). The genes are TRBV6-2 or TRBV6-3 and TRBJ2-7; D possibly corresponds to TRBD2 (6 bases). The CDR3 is CASSYKRVGWTYEQYF. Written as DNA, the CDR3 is TGTGCCAGCAGTTACAAGCGGGTTGGCTGGACTTACGAGCAGTACTTC.